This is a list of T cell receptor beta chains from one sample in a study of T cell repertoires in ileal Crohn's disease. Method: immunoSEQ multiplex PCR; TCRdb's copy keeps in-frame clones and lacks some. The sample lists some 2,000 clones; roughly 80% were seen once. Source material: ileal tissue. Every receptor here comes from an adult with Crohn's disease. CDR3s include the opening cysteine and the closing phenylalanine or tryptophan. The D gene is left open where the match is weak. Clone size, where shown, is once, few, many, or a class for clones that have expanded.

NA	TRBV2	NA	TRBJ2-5	CAGRDILQETQYF	TGTGCCGGTCGGGACATATTACAAGAGACCCAGTACTTC
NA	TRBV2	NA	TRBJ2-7	CASSVPGRSYEQYF	TGTGCCAGCAGTGTCCCAGGGAGATCCTACGAGCAGTACTTC
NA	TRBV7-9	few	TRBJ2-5	CASSSFGNRDQYF	TGTGCCAGCAGCTCCTTCGGGAACAGGGACCAGTACTTC
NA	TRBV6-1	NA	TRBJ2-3	CASMGGQHTDTQYF	TGTGCCAGCATGGGGGGACAGCACACAGATACGCAGTATTTT
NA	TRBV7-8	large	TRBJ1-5	CASSLAGDSNQPQHF	TGTGCCAGCAGCTTAGCAGGCGATAGCAATCAGCCCCAGCATTTT
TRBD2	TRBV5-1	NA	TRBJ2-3	CASSRRAGGTSTDTQYF	TGCGCCAGCAGCCGTCGAGCGGGGGGCACTAGCACAGATACGCAGTATTTT
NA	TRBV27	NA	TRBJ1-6	CASSFNSAVRAPLHF	TGTGCCAGCAGTTTTAATTCGGCAGTTCGGGCACCCCTCCACTTT
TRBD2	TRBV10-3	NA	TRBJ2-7	CAIIGTSAYEQYF	TGTGCCATCATTGGGACTAGCGCCTACGAGCAGTACTTC
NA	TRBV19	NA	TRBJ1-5	CASSIGGQPQHF	TGTGCCAGTAGTATAGGAGGCCAGCCCCAGCATTTT
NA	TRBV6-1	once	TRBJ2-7	CASSDRSEGFSSYEQYF	TGTGCCAGCAGTGATAGGTCTGAGGGGTTCAGCTCCTACGAGCAGTACTTC
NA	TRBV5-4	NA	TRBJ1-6	CASSSLNSPLHF	TGTGCCAGCAGCTCCCTAAATTCACCCCTCCACTTT
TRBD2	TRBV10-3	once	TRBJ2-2	CAITPGLAGGVGELFF	TGTGCCATCACTCCCGGACTAGCGGGGGGCGTCGGGGAGCTGTTTTTT
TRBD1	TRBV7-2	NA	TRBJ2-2	CASRSGTGGRETGELFF	TGTGCCAGCAGATCCGGGACAGGGGGCAGGGAAACCGGGGAGCTGTTTTTT